This entry is about one T cell receptor beta chain. TCR beta from blood CD8+ and CD4+ T cells was sequenced. CDR3 length: 17 residues. Trimming cost V 0 bases and J 3 bases; bases outside gene matches: 6. CDR1 and CDR2 from the germline V gene are SGDLS and YYNGEE. This sample is part of a study of CD8 T cells in Susac syndrome. RNA amounts of about 0.5 to 1 ug underwent reverse transcription with random hexamers. An immunoSEQ multiplex PCR generated amplified TCR beta CDR3 products spanning 54 Vbeta and 13 Jbeta. TCRdb redid the calling of the immunoSEQ multiplex PCR reads with MiXCR, one entry per CDR3 protein. In the table there are approximately 68,000 distinct CDR3 sequences, approximately 95% of which are singletons.

Material: CD8+ T cells from PBMCs. The source of this sequence is a human donor with multiple sclerosis. The chain is built from TRBV9 and TRBJ2-3; 11 bases are a match to TRBD2. CDR3 sequence reads: CASSVVGSGGATDTQYF. DNA of the CDR3: TGTGCCAGCAGCGTAGTGGGTAGCGGGGGGGCAACAGATACGCAGTATTTT.